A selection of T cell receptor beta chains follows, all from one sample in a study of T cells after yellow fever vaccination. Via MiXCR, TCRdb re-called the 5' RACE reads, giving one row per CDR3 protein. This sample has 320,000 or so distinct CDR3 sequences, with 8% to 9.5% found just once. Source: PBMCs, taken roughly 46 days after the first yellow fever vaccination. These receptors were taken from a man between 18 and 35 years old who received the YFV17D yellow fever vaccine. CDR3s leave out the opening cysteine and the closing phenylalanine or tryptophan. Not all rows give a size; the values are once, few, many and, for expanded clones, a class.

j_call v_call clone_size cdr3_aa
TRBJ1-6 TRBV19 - ASSALDRPSPLH
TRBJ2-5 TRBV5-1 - ASSLGYGDSWAGETQY
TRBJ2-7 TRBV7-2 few ASSLQGQGVHEQY
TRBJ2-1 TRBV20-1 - SARGGRGGDEQF
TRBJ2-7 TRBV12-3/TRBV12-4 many ASSSTEDYEQY
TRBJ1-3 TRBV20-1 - SASVAGAGNTIY
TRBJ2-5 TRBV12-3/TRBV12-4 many ASSLIEKFGTQY
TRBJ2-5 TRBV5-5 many ASTLGPSQTQY
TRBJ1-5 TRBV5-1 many ASSPSGQDNQPQH
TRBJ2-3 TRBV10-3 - AISERTDTQY
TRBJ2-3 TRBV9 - ASSGDGGGIADTQY
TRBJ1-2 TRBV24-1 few ATSPRSGDGYT
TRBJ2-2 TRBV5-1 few ASSETTPHTGELF
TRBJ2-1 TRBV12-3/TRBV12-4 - ASSFLVREF
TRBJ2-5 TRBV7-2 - ASSTRTGGPETQY
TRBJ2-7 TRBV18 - ASSPPARAPYEQY
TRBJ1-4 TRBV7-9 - ASSLGQADNEKLF
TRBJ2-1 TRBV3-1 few ASSQDLKATYNEQF
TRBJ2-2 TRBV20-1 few SAAIAGETGELF
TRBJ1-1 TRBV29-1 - SVDPTVGQAF
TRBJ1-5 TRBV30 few AWSVKRDSQPQH
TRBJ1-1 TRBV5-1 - ASSFGRAMNTEAF
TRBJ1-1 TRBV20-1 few SAVGQGAAEAF
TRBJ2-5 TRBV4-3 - ASSQEPPTSGGSQY
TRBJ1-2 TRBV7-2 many ASSLVGTGNYGYT
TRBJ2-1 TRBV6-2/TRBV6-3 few ASSYGVLGEQF
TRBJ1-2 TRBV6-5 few ASSSSGPGYT
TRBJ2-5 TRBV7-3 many ASSPSPGVETQY
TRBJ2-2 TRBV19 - ASSNHGEIIRELF
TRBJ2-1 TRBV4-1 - ASSRLHLAGGNNEQF
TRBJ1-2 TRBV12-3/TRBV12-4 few ASSLVERQAYGYT
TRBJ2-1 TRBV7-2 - ASSRTGFSYNEQF
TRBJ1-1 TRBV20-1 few SAREDMNTEAF
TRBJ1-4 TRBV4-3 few ASSQQGATNEKLF
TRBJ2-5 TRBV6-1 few ASVPGVETQY
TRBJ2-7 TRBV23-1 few ASSPERYEQY
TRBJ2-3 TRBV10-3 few AISVPTGVVTDTQY
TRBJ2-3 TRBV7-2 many ASSLARADTQY
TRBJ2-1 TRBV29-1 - SPVEPTGGNEQF
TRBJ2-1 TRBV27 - ASTGGPGVSYNEQF
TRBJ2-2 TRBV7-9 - ASSLVPAPFVTGELF
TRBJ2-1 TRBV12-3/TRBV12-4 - ASSTYRAEQF
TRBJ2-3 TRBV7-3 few ASSLTAAFEADTQY
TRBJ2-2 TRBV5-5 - ASSLGRRCGVLF
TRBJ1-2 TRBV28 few ASSSPGGGVFGYT
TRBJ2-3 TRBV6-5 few ASSSPGTGVDTQY
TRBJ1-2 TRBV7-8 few ASSLAGGSYT
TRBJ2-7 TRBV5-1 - ASSSKKGLADRSYEQY
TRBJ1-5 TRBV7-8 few ASSWRHGDNQPQH
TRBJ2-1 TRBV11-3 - ASSSASSYNEQF
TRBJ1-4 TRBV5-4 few ASSFGGTRNEKLF
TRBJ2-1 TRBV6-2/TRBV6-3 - ASTRDHYNEQF
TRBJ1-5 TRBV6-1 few ASRRDRGAYQPQH